One and the same sample provided the 10 T cell receptor beta chains below, sequenced in a study of cytomegalovirus exposure and HLA in healthy donors. Both 60 Vbeta primers and 13 Jbeta primers went into the PCR. The data were produced by immunoSEQ multiplex PCR, yet TCRdb's version contains in-frame clones alone and is incomplete. Seen here are 90,000 to 150,000 clones, roughly 65% observed once, and the top ten hold about a tenth. Input material: PBMCs. The receptors were sampled from a man aged 35 to 55 in good health and CMV-seropositive.

This chain joins TRBV29-1 and TRBJ2-3; 9 nucleotides match TRBD1. Per germline, CDR1 SQVTM and CDR2 ANQGSEA. There are 19 residues in the CDR3. V was pared by 0 bases and J by 0 bases, with 13 bases of the junction left unmatched. CDR3 sequence (DNA): TGCAGCGTTGAAGATGGGGTCCCCACAGGGGGCCGAAGCACAGATACGCAGTATTTT. It specifies CSVEDGVPTGGRSTDTQYF.

This clone was recorded a few times. This chain links TRBV11-2 with TRBJ2-3; perhaps TRBD2 as D (5 bases). V lost 5 bases and J lost 0, with 15 bases in between. The CDR3 loop spans 16 amino acids. The germline V gene has CDR1 SGHAT and CDR2 FQNNGV. This CDR3 is CASSGPWETSTDTQYF. Written as DNA, the CDR3 is TGTGCCAGCAGCGGGCCGTGGGAGACTAGCACAGATACGCAGTATTTT.

The chain uses TRBV10-3 and TRBJ1-1; unclear D gene. CDR1 and CDR2 from the germline V gene are ENHRY and SYGVKD. This CDR3 spans 13 amino acids. Trimming stripped 3 bases from V and 4 bases from J, with 9 bases between. The CDR3 loop reads CAISDLGSTEAFF. The CDR3 nucleotides read TGTGCCATCAGTGATTTGGGGAGCACTGAAGCTTTCTTT.

The CDR3 DNA follows: TGTGCCAGCAGCCAACAATTTGGGGGCGAAAAACTGTTTTTT. Translation gives CASSQQFGGEKLFF. The chain combines TRBV4-2 with TRBJ1-4; D is possibly TRBD1 (6 bases). Germline V gene data show CDR1 as LGHNA and CDR2 as YNFKEQ. Trimming stripped 2 bases from V and 8 bases from J, with 12 bases between. CDR3 length: 14 residues.

The chain links TRBV29-1 to TRBJ2-1, with a tentative D call TRBD2 (6 bases). Germline lookup yields CDR1 SQVTM and CDR2 ANQGSEA. Trimming pared 5 bases from V and 7 bases from J, leaving 9 bases between. This CDR3 is 11 amino acids long. The CDR3 coding sequence is TGCAGCGTTCGTCTAGCGAATGAGCAGTTCTTC. As protein: CSVRLANEQFF.

Notes on this clone: The junction shows a germline mismatch at one end, possibly a read error. Other nucleotide sequences in the sample specify the same CDR3. This chain links TRBV30 with TRBJ2-3; 9 nucleotides line up with TRBD2. CDR3 length: 17 residues. CDR1 and CDR2 from the germline V gene are GTSNPN and SVGIG (reference sequence). The CDR3 loop is CAWRLAGALRRTDTQYF. For the CDR3, the DNA is TGTGCCTGGAGACTAGCGGGCGCTCTACGCCGCACGGATACGCAGTATTTT.

J is TRBJ1-6 and V is TRBV18, with 7 positions matching TRBD1. The germline V gene has CDR1 KGHSH and CDR2 LQKENI. Unmatched junction bases numbered 5, after V lost 5 bases and J lost 7 bases. The CDR3 length is 14 residues. The CDR3 region has the DNA TGTGCCAGCTCAGCCGGGACAGCGAATTCACCCCTCCACTTT. Translation: CASSAGTANSPLHF.

The chain is built from TRBV5-4 and TRBJ1-2, with D possibly matching TRBD1 (6 bases). Trimming shortened V by 0 bases and J by 3 bases, and 6 bases separated the two germline ends. The CDR3 runs 13 residues. Germline lookup yields CDR1 SGHNT and CDR2 YYREEE (reference sequence). This chain's CDR3 is CASSLDRDYGYTF. The CDR3 coding sequence is TGTGCCAGCAGCTTGGACAGGGACTATGGCTACACCTTC. The full variable domain, with the rest looked up from reference TRBV5-4 and TRBJ1-2, is ETGVTQSPTHLIKTRGQQVTLRCSSQSGHNTVSWYQQALGQGPQFIFQYYREEENGRGNFPPRFSGLQFPNYSSELNVNALELDDSALYLCASSLDRDYGYTFGSGTRLTVV.

The chain carries TRBV4-3 and TRBJ2-7; 8 positions agree with TRBD2. Trimming removed 4 bases from V and 5 bases from J; junction bases left unmatched: 4. Germline CDR1 and CDR2: LGHNA and YSLEER. This CDR3 contains 13 residues. CDR3 coding DNA: TGCGCCAGCAGCCGTCAGACTAGCGACGAGCAGTACTTC. Protein sequence: CASSRQTSDEQYF.

The V and J genes are TRBV29-1 and TRBJ1-4, with a possible D match to TRBD1 (5 bases). Germline V gene data show CDR1 as SQVTM and CDR2 as ANQGSEA. The CDR3 has 14 amino acids. V was clipped by 1 base and J by 8 bases, with 14 bases between them. This chain's CDR3 is CSVEGVSGGEKLFF. CDR3 DNA: TGCAGCGTTGAAGGGGTCTCTGGGGGGGAAAAACTGTTTTTT.